This T cell receptor (beta chain) was retrieved from a study of blood T cells in healthy people across ages. This clonotype was detected a few times. Germline loops: CDR1 SEHNR, CDR2 FQNEAQ (reference sequence). The CDR3 is 14 residues long. PCR was performed a second time for about 7 to 11 cycles using a sample-barcoded 5' primer and a J-beta primer mix. One entry per CDR3 protein results from TCRdb running MiXCR on the 5' RACE reads. Of about 720,000 distinct CDR3 sequences listed, about a fifth are singletons. The sequence came from an older man in good health. Specimen: blood. The genes are TRBV7-9 and TRBJ2-5; 9 bases fit TRBD1. The assigned J gene may be wrong: the sequence end matches TRBJ2-7 better. CDR3 nucleotide sequence: TGTGCCAGCAGCTTATTGGGACAGGGAGCCGAGCAGTACTTC. Translation gives CASSLLGQGAEQYF.